By frequency in the sample, the clone carrying this TCR delta chain is medium-sized. The antigen remains undetermined. The same CDR3 also results from other DNA sequences found in this sample. Genomic DNA underwent 32-plex PCR targeting all 8 TRDV and 4 TRDJ genes. The library had 12-nucleotide UMIs introduced over roughly 3 barcoding cycles, then a second adapter PCR. TCRdb re-called the multiplex PCR reads with CATT. The sample lists about 730 delta-chain clones, around a quarter occurring once. The sample comes from a study of DNA immune sequencing with unique molecular identifiers. Study details: The sample holds FACS-enriched γδ T cells from PBMC. Findings and limits, study-wide: TRD sequences lacking matching primers are not detectable by this approach.

The sequencing input was gamma-delta T cells enriched from blood buffy coat, or unenriched PBMCs (not recorded which). The receptor comes from a human donor in good health.

CDR3 sequence reads: CALGEVTGYGTGGIRRTDKLIF. Written as DNA, the CDR3 is TGTGCTCTTGGGGAAGTGACGGGTTACGGTACTGGGGGGATACGTCGCACCGATAAACTCATCTTT. The chain employs TRDV1 and TRDJ1; 10 nucleotides align to TRDD3. The CDR3 extends over 22 amino acids. In germline, CDR1 is TSWWSYY, CDR2 QGS. V dropped 2 bases and J dropped 1; count of bases not matched to a gene: 22.